This TCR beta chain was retrieved from a study of Ad26.COV2.S vaccination and SARS-CoV-2 variants. The sample's treatment: some 20 received Ad26.COV2.S at low or high dose, single or two shots; roughly five received placebo; per-sample allocation not given. Day 63 after the first injection of vaccine or placebo was the sampling time. V lost 2 bases, J lost 2 bases, and 8 bases stayed unmatched. Germline V lookup: CDR1 SGHRS, CDR2 YFSETQ. This CDR3 spans 17 amino acids. Only in-frame clones appear in the TCRdb table, and some are missing; sequencing was by immunoSEQ multiplex PCR. Among about 400,000 clones listed, over 75% were seen once.

This specimen was peripheral blood, taken in a trial of Ad26.COV2.S vaccine versus placebo. J is TRBJ2-3 and V is TRBV5-1; 10 bases fit TRBD2. This clonotype was sampled from a person aged 18-60 years who received the Ad26.COV2.S COVID-19 vaccine or a placebo. The CDR3 coding sequence is TGCGCCAGCAGCTTCTTCGGACTAGCGGAAAACACAGATACGCAGTATTTT. This codes for CASSFFGLAENTDTQYF.